The 3 T cell receptor beta chains in this list originate from one sample, sequenced in a study of blood T cells in healthy people across ages. A second PCR, run for about 7 to 11 cycles, used a sample-barcoded 5' primer plus a J-beta primer mix. One entry per CDR3 protein, called by TCRdb with MiXCR from the 5' RACE reads. The sample has about 840,000 distinct CDR3 sequences, approximately 32% seen once. The sample also formed part of further work on T cells of mothers and their children.

The sample comprised blood. These receptors originate from a woman aged 40-49 years in good health.

In this sample, this clonotype turned up a few times. Relative to the germline gene, one junction end is altered; a read error may explain this. The chain is built from TRBV7-2 and TRBJ1-1; D is unresolved. This CDR3 has 14 amino acids. Germline CDR1 and CDR2: SGHTA and FQGNSA. CDR3 loop: CASSPQYVNTEAFF. In nucleotides, the CDR3 is TGCGCCAGCAGCCCCCAATATGTGAACACTGAAGCTTTCTTT.

V usage is TRBV7-2 and J usage is TRBJ2-7; 8 nucleotides match TRBD1. This CDR3 comprises 15 residues. CDR1 is SGHTA, CDR2 FQGNSA, per germline. J was trimmed by 6 bases and V by 2 bases; bases with no gene match: 9. In DNA, the CDR3 is TGTGCCAGCAGCTTAAGTAATCAGGGGGCTATCGAGCAGTACTTC. Translating gives CASSLSNQGAIEQYF.

This clonotype was seen at least ten times. The chain has TRBV5-1 and TRBJ2-7; D is perhaps TRBD1 or TRBD2 (5 bases each). Germline V gives CDR1 SGHRS, CDR2 YFSETQ. Trimming took 4 bases from V and 1 from J, leaving 12 bases between them. This CDR3 comprises 14 residues. The chain's CDR3 is CASSLRDVSYEQYF. For the CDR3, the DNA is TGCGCCAGCAGCCTCCGGGACGTGTCCTACGAGCAGTACTTC.